A single sample gave rise to the 18 T cell receptor beta chains below, sequenced in a study of shared clonotypes between healthy human individuals. TCRdb keeps only in-frame clones here, not all; method: immunoSEQ multiplex PCR. Here the sample spans some 2,100,000 clones, under 97% being singletons. Sequences were obtained from naive CD4+ T cells sorted from blood. Subset: CD45RA+ positively selected. The receptors derive from a man between 18 and 29 years old in good health.

The rearrangement uses TRBV6-1 and TRBJ2-2; D is possibly TRBD2 (5 bases). The germline V gene has CDR1 MNHNS and CDR2 SASEGT. The CDR3 is 17 residues long. V shed 4 bases and J shed 2 bases, with 17 bases lying between them. CDR3 residues: CASSGTPGSPNTGELFF. The CDR3 nucleotides read TGTGCCAGCAGTGGGACCCCGGGGAGTCCTAACACCGGGGAGCTGTTTTTT.

A remark on this clone: The sample carries other DNA sequences with the same CDR3. The chain has TRBV5-1 and TRBJ1-6; D possibly corresponds to TRBD1 (6 bases). V was pared by 0 bases and J by 6 bases, with 10 bases between. Germline CDR1 SGHRS, CDR2 YFSETQ. The CDR3 consists of 15 residues. Here the CDR3 reads CASSLAGQINSPLHF. The CDR3 nucleotides read TGCGCCAGCAGCTTGGCCGGACAGATTAATTCACCCCTCCACTTT.

V is TRBV6-1 and J is TRBJ2-3; 11 positions agree with TRBD2. Germline CDR1 reads MNHNS; CDR2 reads SASEGT. J gave up 5 bases and V 6 bases, and 7 bases lay outside the gene matches. The CDR3 has 15 residues. The CDR3 reads CASSFSGGARDTQYF. As DNA, the CDR3 is TGTGCCAGCAGCTTTAGCGGGGGGGCCCGAGATACGCAGTATTTT.

The chain recombines TRBV4-3 with TRBJ2-2, with 10 nucleotides matching TRBD2. V lost 3 bases, J lost 6 bases, and 7 bases stayed unmatched. From germline, CDR1 is LGHNA and CDR2 YSLEER. This CDR3 has 16 amino acids. For the CDR3, the DNA is TGCGCCAGCAGCCACATTTACAGCGGGAGGGCCGGGGAGCTGTTTTTT. Translating gives CASSHIYSGRAGELFF.

V gene TRBV13 combines with J gene TRBJ2-7; the match to TRBD2 covers 10 bases. J was trimmed by 7 bases and V by 5 bases; bases with no gene match: 8. CDR3 length equals 14 residues. Looked up from germline, CDR1 is PRHDT and CDR2 is FYEKMQ (reference sequence). This CDR3 reads CASSRLAGVREQYF. In nucleotides, the CDR3 is TGTGCCAGCAGCCGTCTAGCGGGAGTGCGGGAGCAGTACTTC.

V and J are TRBV6-6 and TRBJ1-4, with D maybe TRBD1 (5 bases). The length of the CDR3 is 14 residues. The V end was cut by 7 bases, the J end by 8 bases, with 17 bases between. The germline gives CDR1 MNHNY, CDR2 SVGAGI (reference sequence). The CDR3 loop is CASTFTQGWEKLFF. In DNA form, the CDR3 reads TGTGCCAGCACCTTTACTCAGGGCTGGGAAAAACTGTTTTTT.

Concerning this clone: Other DNA sequences from this sample encode an identical CDR3 as well. This chain links TRBV6-5 with TRBJ2-1, with TRBD1 matching over 7 bases. CDR3 length equals 12 residues. Trimming cost V 6 bases and J 7 bases; bases outside gene matches: 3. Per germline, CDR1 MNHEY and CDR2 SVGAGI. The CDR3 sequence is CASSRQGNEQFF. CDR3 coding DNA: TGTGCCAGCAGCAGACAGGGAAATGAGCAGTTCTTC.

The rearrangement uses TRBV5-1 and TRBJ2-5, with TRBD2 matching 11 bases. The CDR3 extends over 16 amino acids. The trim removed 1 base at V and 5 bases at J, leaving 7 bases unmatched. Germline V gives CDR1 SGHRS, CDR2 YFSETQ. The CDR3 DNA is TGCGCCAGCAGCTTGTCGGCTAGCGGGGGGACCGAGACCCAGTACTTC. This codes for CASSLSASGGTETQYF. Filled out from reference TRBV5-1 and TRBJ2-5, the complete variable domain reads KAGVTQTPRYLIKTRGQQVTLSCSPISGHRSVSWYQQTPGQGLQFLFEYFSETQRNKGNFPGRFSGRQFSNSRSEMNVSTLELGDSALYLCASSLSASGGTETQYFGPGTRLLVL.

The gene calls are TRBV6-5 and TRBJ2-5, with 11 bases matching TRBD2. The CDR3 covers 15 residues. CDR1 is MNHEY and CDR2 is SVGAGI in the germline V gene. Trimming removed 6 bases from V and 5 bases from J; junction bases left unmatched: 8. The chain's CDR3 is CASSRTTSGSETQYF. For the CDR3, the DNA is TGTGCCAGCAGCCGAACCACTAGCGGGAGTGAGACCCAGTACTTC.

This chain connects TRBV7-9 to TRBJ1-1, with 7 positions matching TRBD1. CDR1 and CDR2 (germline): SEHNR, FQNEAQ (reference sequence). V dropped 4 bases and J dropped 1; count of bases not matched to a gene: 15. This CDR3 has 18 amino acids. CDR3 DNA sequence: TGTGCCAGCAGCTGGGGACAGCTGACAGGTCCGGAGAACACTGAAGCTTTCTTT. Translation: CASSWGQLTGPENTEAFF.

The chain employs TRBV11-2 and TRBJ1-3, with 7 positions matching TRBD1. From germline, CDR1 is SGHAT and CDR2 FQNNGV. Unmatched junction bases numbered 5, after V lost 3 bases and J lost 3 bases. The CDR3 totals 15 residues. In nucleotides, the CDR3 is TGTGCCAGCAGCTTGAGAGGGGGCGTTGGAAACACCATATATTTT. Protein product: CASSLRGGVGNTIYF.

The chain uses TRBV11-2 and TRBJ2-4; D is ambiguous. The length of the CDR3 is 13 residues. Germline CDR1 and CDR2: SGHAT and FQNNGV. With 2 bases removed from V and 7 bases from J, the gap between germline ends came to 9 bases. The CDR3 coding sequence is TGTGCCAGCAGCTTATTGACGACGAACATTCAGTACTTC. Amino acids: CASSLLTTNIQYF.

A single count supports this clone. This chain links TRBV29-1 with TRBJ2-2; D perhaps matches TRBD2 (6 bases). CDR1 and CDR2 from the germline V gene are SQVTM and ANQGSEA. The CDR3 loop spans 13 amino acids. Trimming shortened V by 6 bases and J by 2 bases, and 10 bases separated the two germline ends. The CDR3 DNA is TGCAGCGTCCGCGGGGTAAACACCGGGGAGCTGTTTTTT. Protein: CSVRGVNTGELFF.

This clone was picked up one time. This chain uses TRBV10-1 with TRBJ2-7, with a weak D call TRBD2 (5 bases). Germline assignment: CDR1 WNHNN and CDR2 SYGVQD (reference sequence). With 0 bases removed from V and 7 bases from J, the gap between germline ends came to 13 bases. CDR3 size: 14 residues. The CDR3 DNA reads TGCGCCAGCAGTGAGTCGCCGGAGGTTGGGGAGCAGTACTTC. Encoded protein: CASSESPEVGEQYF.

The chain uses TRBV11-2 and TRBJ2-7; no clear D. The germline V gene has CDR1 SGHAT and CDR2 FQNNGV. This CDR3 is built from 11 residues. V was cut by 0 bases and J by 7 bases, with 4 bases left in between. CDR3 sequence (DNA): TGTGCCAGCAGCTTAGAGGATGAGCAGTACTTC. It translates to CASSLEDEQYF.

The chain carries TRBV27 and TRBJ2-7, with 8 nucleotides matching TRBD2. The CDR3 totals 13 residues. V was clipped by 6 bases and J by 3 bases; unmatched bases: 4. Germline loops: CDR1 MNHEY, CDR2 SMNVEV (reference sequence). CDR3 sequence reads: CASSPGGSYEQYF. In DNA form, the CDR3 reads TGTGCCAGCAGCCCGGGAGGGAGCTACGAGCAGTACTTC.

The chain uses TRBV7-9 and TRBJ2-5; 8 bases line up with TRBD2. The CDR3 is 15 amino acids. V shed 1 base, J shed 5 bases, and the junction held 6 bases outside the gene matches. The germline V gene encodes CDR1 SEHNR and CDR2 FQNEAQ (reference sequence). The CDR3 bases are TGTGCCAGCAGCTTAGTTAGCGGGAATAAGGAGACCCAGTACTTC. It is translated as CASSLVSGNKETQYF.

J is TRBJ2-5 and V is TRBV5-1; 11 nucleotides agree with TRBD1. V trimming: 4 bases; J trimming: 6 bases; junction bases outside the gene matches: 8. The CDR3 loop spans 15 amino acids. The germline gives CDR1 SGHRS, CDR2 YFSETQ. CDR3 bases: TGCGCCAGCAGCCCTGGACAGGGGGCGTCGAAGACCCAGTACTTC. This codes for CASSPGQGASKTQYF.